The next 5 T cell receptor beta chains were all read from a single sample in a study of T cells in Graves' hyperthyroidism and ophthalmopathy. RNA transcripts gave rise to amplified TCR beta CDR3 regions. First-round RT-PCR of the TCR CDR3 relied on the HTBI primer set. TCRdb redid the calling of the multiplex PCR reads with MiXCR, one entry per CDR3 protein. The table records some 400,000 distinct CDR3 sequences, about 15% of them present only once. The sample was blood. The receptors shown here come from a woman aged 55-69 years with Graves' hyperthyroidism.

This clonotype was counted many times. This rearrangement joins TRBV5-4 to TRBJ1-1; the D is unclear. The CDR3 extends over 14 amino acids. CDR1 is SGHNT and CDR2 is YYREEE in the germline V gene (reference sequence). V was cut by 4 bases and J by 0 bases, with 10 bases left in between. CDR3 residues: CASSGAGVNTEAFF. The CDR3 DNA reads TGTGCCAGCAGCGGAGCAGGAGTGAACACTGAAGCTTTCTTT.

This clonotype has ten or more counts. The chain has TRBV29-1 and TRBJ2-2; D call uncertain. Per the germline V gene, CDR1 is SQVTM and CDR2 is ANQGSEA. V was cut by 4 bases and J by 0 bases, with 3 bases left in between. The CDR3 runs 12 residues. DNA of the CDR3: TGCAGCGTTGGACCGAACACCGGGGAGCTGTTTTTT. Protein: CSVGPNTGELFF.

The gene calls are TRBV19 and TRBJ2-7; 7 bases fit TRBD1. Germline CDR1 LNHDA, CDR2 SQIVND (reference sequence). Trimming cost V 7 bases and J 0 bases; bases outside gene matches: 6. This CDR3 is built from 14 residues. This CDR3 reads CASTPQGSSYEQYF. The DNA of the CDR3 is TGTGCCAGTACCCCACAGGGGAGCTCCTACGAGCAGTACTTC.

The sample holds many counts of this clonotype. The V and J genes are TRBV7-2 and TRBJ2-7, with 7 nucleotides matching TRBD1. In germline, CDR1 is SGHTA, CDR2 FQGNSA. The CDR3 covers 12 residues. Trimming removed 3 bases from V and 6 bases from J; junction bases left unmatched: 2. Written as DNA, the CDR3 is TGTGCCAGCAGCTTTAACAGGGGCGAGCAGTACTTC. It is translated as CASSFNRGEQYF.

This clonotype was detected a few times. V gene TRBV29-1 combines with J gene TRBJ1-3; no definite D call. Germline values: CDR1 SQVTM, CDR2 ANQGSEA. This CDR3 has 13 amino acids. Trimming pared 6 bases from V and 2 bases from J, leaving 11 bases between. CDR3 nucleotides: TGCAGCGTAGCCTCGGTTACTGGAAACACCATATATTTT. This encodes CSVASVTGNTIYF.